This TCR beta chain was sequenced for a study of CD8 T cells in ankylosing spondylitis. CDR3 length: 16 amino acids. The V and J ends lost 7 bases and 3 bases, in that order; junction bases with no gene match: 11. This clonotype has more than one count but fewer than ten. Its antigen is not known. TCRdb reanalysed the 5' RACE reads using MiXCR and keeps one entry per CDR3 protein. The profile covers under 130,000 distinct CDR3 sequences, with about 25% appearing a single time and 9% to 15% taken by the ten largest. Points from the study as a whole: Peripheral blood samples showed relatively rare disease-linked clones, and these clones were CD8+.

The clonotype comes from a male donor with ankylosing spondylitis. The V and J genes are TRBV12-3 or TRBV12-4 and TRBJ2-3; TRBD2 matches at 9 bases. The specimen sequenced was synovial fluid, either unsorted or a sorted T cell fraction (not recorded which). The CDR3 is CASTTSGRTQTDTQYF. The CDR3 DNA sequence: TGTGCCAGCACGACTAGCGGTCGAACCCAAACAGATACGCAGTATTTT.